These T cell receptor beta chains were read from a single sample in a study of shared clonotypes between healthy human individuals. Measured with immunoSEQ multiplex PCR; TCRdb has only the in-frame clones, and not every one. The sample shows 2 million to 2.5 million clones, about 93% of them seen only once. Source material: naive CD8+ T cells from PBMCs. Receptor source: a man between 18 and 35 years old in good health. Some clones in this sample may be carry-over from other donors' samples. Each CDR3 is given with its conserved first and last residue. The order of the fields is D gene, J gene, clone size, V gene, CDR3 DNA, CDR3 protein. D genes are given only for firm matches. Part of the rows lack a size; the others show once, few, many or a class for expanded clones.

>NA|TRBJ1-1|NA|TRBV4-1
TGCGCCAGCAGCCAAGTAATCAATGAGTGGGGGCCAAACACTGAAGCTTTCTTT
CASSQVINEWGPNTEAFF
>NA|TRBJ1-5|NA|TRBV7-9
TGTGCCAGCAGCTTAGCCGGACAGAACAATCAGCCCCAGCATTTT
CASSLAGQNNQPQHF
>NA|TRBJ1-1|few|TRBV29-1
TGCAGCGGATTCACAGGGAACACTGAAGCTTTCTTT
CSGFTGNTEAFF
>NA|TRBJ2-1|NA|TRBV4-2
TGTGCCAGCAGCCAAGATTCCTCCTACAATGAGCAGTTCTTC
CASSQDSSYNEQFF
>NA|TRBJ2-7|NA|TRBV11-2
TGTGCCAGCAGCTCAGGAGGATACTACGAGCAGTACTTC
CASSSGGYYEQYF
>NA|TRBJ2-3|once|TRBV6-1
TGTGCCAGCAGTGAATGGGGCGGAAACACAGATACGCAGTATTTT
CASSEWGGNTDTQYF
>TRBD1|TRBJ2-2|NA|TRBV9
TGTGCCAGCAGCGTACCCAAAGACAGGGACAGCACCGGGGAGCTGTTTTTT
CASSVPKDRDSTGELFF
>TRBD2|TRBJ2-1|NA|TRBV11-2
TGTGCCAGCAGCCCCGGGACTATTGGCAAATTAGAGCAGTTCTTC
CASSPGTIGKLEQFF
>TRBD1|TRBJ1-5|few|TRBV19
TGTGCCAGTAGTCGGGACAGGGGAGGGAATCAGCCCCAGCATTTT
CASSRDRGGNQPQHF
>TRBD1|TRBJ2-7|NA|TRBV7-2
TGTGCCAGCAGCACCTTGATTAACAGGGGGCGAATCTCCTACGAGCAGTACTTC
CASSTLINRGRISYEQYF
>NA|TRBJ1-1|NA|TRBV19
TGTGCCAGTAGACCCCTCCCGCGGGAGGAGTACACTGAAGCTTTCTTT
CASRPLPREEYTEAFF
>NA|TRBJ2-7|NA|TRBV6-1
TGTGCCAGCAGTGAAGCGGTGACACTTGCCCCCTACGAGCAGTACTTC
CASSEAVTLAPYEQYF
>NA|TRBJ2-7|NA|TRBV14
TGTGCCAGCAGCCAAGATCGAACCTACGAGCAGTACTTC
CASSQDRTYEQYF
>NA|TRBJ1-2|NA|TRBV7-9
TGTGCCAGCAGTACAGGCTATGGCTACACCTTC
CASSTGYGYTF
>TRBD2|TRBJ2-7|NA|TRBV4-1
TGCGCCAGCAGCCAAAGCCCTAGCGGAGTTTACGAGCAGTACTTC
CASSQSPSGVYEQYF
>NA|TRBJ2-1|NA|TRBV25-1
TGTGCCAGCAGTGTTGAGGGCCCTGTCAATGAGCAGTTCTTC
CASSVEGPVNEQFF
>NA|TRBJ2-7|NA|TRBV4-2
TGTGCCAGCAGCCCCCCCATGAGCCCTCCGACCGAGCAGTACTTC
CASSPPMSPPTEQYF
>NA|TRBJ2-1|once|TRBV29-1
TGCAGCGTTTACAATGAGCAGTTCTTC
CSVYNEQFF
>NA|TRBJ2-7|NA|TRBV7-3
TGTGCCAGCAGCTTAAATGTGGCGTACGAGCAGTACTTC
CASSLNVAYEQYF
>NA|TRBJ2-6|NA|TRBV28
TGTGCCAGCAGTTTTAGCCCTGGGGCCAACGTCCTGACTTTC
CASSFSPGANVLTF
>NA|TRBJ1-1|once|TRBV6-1
TGTGCCAGCAGTCTACCTATGGGACGGGACACTGAAGCTTTCTTT
CASSLPMGRDTEAFF
>NA|TRBJ2-5|NA|TRBV19
TGTGCCAGTAGCGACCGACAGCAAGAGACCCAGTACTTC
CASSDRQQETQYF
>NA|TRBJ1-1|NA|TRBV9
TGTGCCAGCACTGCGTCCATTACGGCAGGAGTGAACACTGAAGCTTTCTTT
CASTASITAGVNTEAFF
>NA|TRBJ2-3|NA|TRBV7-3
TGTGCCAGCAGCTTAACCGCTAGATCAAACACAGATACGCAGTATTTT
CASSLTARSNTDTQYF
>TRBD1|TRBJ2-7|NA|TRBV27
TGTGCCAGCAGTCAGGGGGCCCCCTACGAGCAGTACTTC
CASSQGAPYEQYF
>NA|TRBJ1-4|NA|TRBV6-1
TGTGCCAGCAGTGAAGCGGACATTCAAAATGAAAAACTGTTTTTT
CASSEADIQNEKLFF
>TRBD2|TRBJ2-1|NA|TRBV14
TGTGCCAGCAGCCAAGGGATAGCGGGGGCCCATGAGCAGTTCTTC
CASSQGIAGAHEQFF
>NA|TRBJ2-3|NA|TRBV27
TGTGCCAGCAGTCTGACACTTAGCACAGATACGCAGTATTTT
CASSLTLSTDTQYF
>NA|TRBJ1-2|NA|TRBV7-9
TGTGCCAGCAGTGACCTTAGATACGGCTACACCTTC
CASSDLRYGYTF
>NA|TRBJ2-1|NA|TRBV27
TGTGCCAGCAGTGCCCAAGCGTACGGAGTGAATGAGCAGTTCTTC
CASSAQAYGVNEQFF
>NA|TRBJ1-2|once|TRBV25-1
TGTGCCAGCAGTGGAGTTACCGGGCCCTCTAGAGCTAACTATGGCTACACCTTC
CASSGVTGPSRANYGYTF
>TRBD1|TRBJ1-1|once|TRBV6-5
TGTGCCAGCATCGACAGGGAACATATGAACACTGAAGCTTTCTTT
CASIDREHMNTEAFF
>TRBD1|TRBJ1-5|NA|TRBV19
TGTGCCAGTAGGCCCGACAGGGAGGGCAATCAGCCCCAGCATTTT
CASRPDREGNQPQHF
>TRBD1|TRBJ2-6|NA|TRBV9
TGTGCCAGCAGCCCGGACAGGGGGAGATACCCCGTCCTGACTTTC
CASSPDRGRYPVLTF
>TRBD1|TRBJ2-7|NA|TRBV27
TGTGCCAGCAGTTTACAGGGGGCTGACTCCTACGAGCAGTACTTC
CASSLQGADSYEQYF
>NA|TRBJ2-7|once|TRBV4-1
TGCGCCAGCAGCCACAAGATATCCGCAGGCTCAAGCCACGGGCAGTACTTC
CASSHKISAGSSHGQYF
>NA|TRBJ1-2|few|TRBV7-9
TGTGCCAGCGACGTGTGGGGTATGAACGGCTACACCTTC
CASDVWGMNGYTF
>NA|TRBJ2-1|NA|TRBV29-1
TGCAGCGTTGAAGATTTTAGGGGGAAAGGAAGGAATGAGCAGTTCTTC
CSVEDFRGKGRNEQFF
>NA|TRBJ2-7|NA|TRBV7-9
TGTGCCAGCAGCTTAGAGCAGGGGATTGAGTCCTACGAGCAGTACTTC
CASSLEQGIESYEQYF
>TRBD2|TRBJ2-1|once|TRBV29-1
TGCAGCGTTCCCCCAGGGGTAGCGGGAGCCTACAATGAGCAGTTCTTC
CSVPPGVAGAYNEQFF
>NA|TRBJ1-2|NA|TRBV29-1
TGCAGCGTTGAAGGGTGGGGGAGGAACTATGGCTACACCTTC
CSVEGWGRNYGYTF
>NA|TRBJ2-7|NA|TRBV28
TGTGCCAGCAGTTTCGCCCTCGGCGGGCCCTACGAGCAGTACTTC
CASSFALGGPYEQYF
>NA|TRBJ1-3|NA|TRBV7-6
TGTGCCAGCAGCCCTCTAGAGATGGCCGGAAACACCATATATTTT
CASSPLEMAGNTIYF
>NA|TRBJ2-2|NA|TRBV30
TGTGCCTGGGACGGGACCGGGGAGCTGTTTTTT
CAWDGTGELFF
>NA|TRBJ2-1|NA|TRBV19
TGTGCCAGTAGTATTCGAATTGGAAATGAGCAGTTCTTC
CASSIRIGNEQFF
>TRBD2|TRBJ2-1|NA|TRBV6-5
TGTGCCAGCAGTGCCGGACTAGGGTGGTTCTTC
CASSAGLGWFF
>NA|TRBJ1-4|NA|TRBV6-5
TGTGCCAGCAGTTCACGACGGGGCAATCAAGAAAAACTGTTTTTT
CASSSRRGNQEKLFF
>TRBD1|TRBJ1-2|NA|TRBV6-1
TGTGCCAGCAGTGAATCGGTTGGACAGGGGGGCTACACCTTC
CASSESVGQGGYTF
>NA|TRBJ2-7|NA|TRBV27
TGTGCCAGCAGTTTTGGCCAGATTTACGAGCAGTACTTC
CASSFGQIYEQYF